This entry lists 26 T cell receptor beta chains sequenced from one sample in a study of blood T cell repertoires in COVID-19. Profiling relied on immunoSEQ multiplex PCR, and the TCRdb table lists in-frame clones only, not all of them. The table shows roughly 170,000 clones, with almost 80% occurring only once. The specimen was peripheral blood. The receptors here all came from a woman between 70 and 85 years old with acute or convalescent COVID-19.

The CDR3 bases are TGTGCCAGCAGTGATTTGGCAGGCCGAAATTCACCCCTCCACTTT. It translates to CASSDLAGRNSPLHF. The rearrangement uses TRBV6-1 and TRBJ1-6; D remains unclear. Germline V lookup: CDR1 MNHNS, CDR2 SASEGT. The ends were cut back, 3 bases at V and 7 bases at J, with 13 bases in the middle. The CDR3 spans 15 residues.

The chain couples TRBV7-2 to TRBJ1-5, with 7 bases that match TRBD1. V was pared by 5 bases and J by 5 bases, with 12 bases of the junction left unmatched. This CDR3 is 16 amino acids long. Germline V gene lookup returns CDR1 SGHTA and CDR2 FQGNSA. For the CDR3, the DNA is TGTGCCAGCAGCCCACAGGGACAGCAGGCCCATCAGCCCCAGCATTTT. Residues: CASSPQGQQAHQPQHF.

The rearrangement joins TRBV5-6 to TRBJ2-2; D gene uncertain. CDR1 SGHDT and CDR2 YYEEEE come from the germline V gene. The CDR3 sequence is 17 residues long. The V gene lost 1 base and the J gene lost 0 bases, with 13 bases spanning the gap. The CDR3 nucleotides read TGTGCCAGCAGCTTGTGGTATGTAGAAGCGAACACCGGGGAGCTGTTTTTT. Translation gives CASSLWYVEANTGELFF.

V and J are TRBV10-3 and TRBJ2-3, with 7 bases aligning to TRBD2. Looked up from germline, CDR1 is ENHRY and CDR2 is SYGVKD. The V gene end was trimmed by 10 bases and the J gene end by 4 bases; junction bases not matched to a gene: 11. This CDR3 is built from 14 residues. The CDR3 DNA follows: TGTGCCACTAGACCCGGGACTATGTCAGATACGCAGTATTTT. Protein product: CATRPGTMSDTQYF.

V and J are TRBV1 and TRBJ1-2; the table calls TRBD1, which could not be checked here. TRBV1 is shown as a pseudogene. CDR3 size: 15 residues. CDR3 nucleotides: TGCACCAGCAGCTCCGGACAGGGACTATTCTATGGCTACACCTTC. This sequence encodes CTSSSGQGLFYGYTF.

The rearrangement joins TRBV10-3 to TRBJ2-1, with TRBD1 matching 9 bases. Per germline, CDR1 ENHRY and CDR2 SYGVKD. The trim removed 0 bases at V and 4 bases at J, leaving 10 bases unmatched. This CDR3 has 18 amino acids. The CDR3 spells CAISESRTGASQYNEQFF. The CDR3 DNA is TGTGCCATCAGTGAGTCTAGGACAGGGGCTTCGCAGTACAATGAGCAGTTCTTC.

V is TRBV5-5 and J is TRBJ1-5; TRBD1 matches 7 bases. There are 18 residues in the CDR3. The J segment lost 0 bases and the V segment lost 2 bases, leaving 11 bases of the junction unmatched. Germline V gene lookup returns CDR1 SGHKS and CDR2 YYEKEE (reference sequence). CDR3 amino acids: CASSFRTGRGYSNQPQHF. CDR3 bases: TGTGCCAGCAGCTTCCGGACAGGCCGGGGGTATAGCAATCAGCCCCAGCATTTT.

The rearrangement links TRBV2 to TRBJ2-2, with a tentative D call TRBD2 (5 bases). V shed 10 bases and J shed 1 base, with 10 bases lying between them. Germline V CDR1 and CDR2: SNHLY, FYNNEI. There are 13 residues in the CDR3. As DNA, the CDR3 is TGTGCCAAAGAGAGCGGGAACACCGGGGAGCTGTTTTTT. As protein: CAKESGNTGELFF.

V is TRBV2 and J is TRBJ1-5; D remains unclear. Trimming stripped 3 bases from V and 0 bases from J, with 15 bases between. Germline CDR1 and CDR2: SNHLY and FYNNEI. CDR3 size: 17 residues. Here the CDR3 reads CASSDVAEEDSNQPQHF. The DNA for the CDR3 is TGTGCCAGCAGTGATGTGGCAGAAGAAGATAGCAATCAGCCCCAGCATTTT.

This clone has only a few counts. The CDR3 DNA is TGTGCCAGCAGCCCGCCCGGGACTATAGTCGGGGAGCTGTTTTTT. This codes for CASSPPGTIVGELFF. The chain couples TRBV7-9 to TRBJ2-2; TRBD2 aligns across 7 bases. Looked up from germline, CDR1 is SEHNR and CDR2 is FQNEAQ (reference sequence). CDR3 length equals 15 residues. J gave up 7 bases and V 5 bases, and 10 bases lay outside the gene matches.

This chain joins TRBV30 and TRBJ1-2; 8 bases fit TRBD1. This CDR3 region has 14 residues. The germline V gene has CDR1 GTSNPN and CDR2 SVGIG (reference sequence). Trimming took 1 base from V and 4 from J; bases not matched to a gene: 5. For the CDR3, the DNA is TGTGCCTGGAGTGAGGGGGGACAGGTCTATGGCTACACCTTC. Encoded protein: CAWSEGGQVYGYTF.

The V and J genes are TRBV2 and TRBJ2-6; TRBD2 might be the D (6 bases). V lost 6 bases and J lost 0, with 6 bases in between. The CDR3 length is 14 residues. From germline, CDR1 is SNHLY and CDR2 FYNNEI. CDR3 nucleotides: TGTGCCAGCAGGACTAGCTCTGGGGCCAACGTCCTGACTTTC. Translation: CASRTSSGANVLTF.

The chain has TRBV29-1 and TRBJ2-5, with TRBD1 identical over 9 bases. The germline V gene encodes CDR1 SQVTM and CDR2 ANQGSEA. The junction had 8 bases not matched to a gene; V was cut back by 4 bases and J by 5 bases. The CDR3 totals 14 residues. In DNA, the CDR3 is TGCAGCGTTGTTTCGGGACAGGGTGACGAGACCCAGTACTTC. Residues: CSVVSGQGDETQYF.

The chain combines TRBV12-3 or TRBV12-4 with TRBJ1-2; TRBD1 might be the D (5 bases). Deletions cut 6 bases from V and 0 bases from J, with 8 bases between. The CDR3 is 13 residues long. The CDR3, as DNA: TGTGCCAGCAGCAGGGTCACTAACTATGGCTACACCTTC. It is translated as CASSRVTNYGYTF.

The chain employs TRBV24-1 and TRBJ2-1; 8 bases align to TRBD1. V was clipped by 4 bases and J by 4 bases; unmatched bases: 8. CDR1 and CDR2 from the germline V gene are KGHDR and SFDVKD. The CDR3 covers 16 residues. For the CDR3, the DNA is TGTGCCACCAGTGACTACAGGGGGAAAGGTTACAATGAGCAGTTCTTC. This translates into CATSDYRGKGYNEQFF.

The chain couples TRBV9 to TRBJ2-1; TRBD2 aligns across 9 bases. The V and J ends lost 4 bases and 10 bases, in that order; junction bases with no gene match: 0. This CDR3 region has 11 residues. Germline CDR1 reads SGDLS; CDR2 reads YYNGEE. This CDR3 reads CASSLAGEQFF. The CDR3 DNA reads TGTGCCAGCAGCCTAGCGGGAGAGCAGTTCTTC.

The V call is TRBV5-6, the J call TRBJ2-5; maybe TRBD1 (6 bases). Germline assignment: CDR1 SGHDT and CDR2 YYEEEE. The CDR3 is 14 residues long. Trimming shortened V by 4 bases and J by 4 bases, and 14 bases separated the two germline ends. The CDR3 loop is CASSTTGLGETQYF. As DNA, the CDR3 is TGTGCCAGCAGCACAACAGGGCTGGGAGAGACCCAGTACTTC.

The genes are TRBV7-9 and TRBJ2-1; 7 bases fit TRBD2. J gave up 7 bases and V 8 bases, and 14 bases lay outside the gene matches. This CDR3 contains 15 residues. Germline V gene lookup returns CDR1 SEHNR and CDR2 FQNEAQ (reference sequence). CDR3 in DNA: TGTGCCAGCCTGCCCGCGGGAGCAATACGGAATGAGCAGTTCTTC. Its translation: CASLPAGAIRNEQFF.

This clone was picked up one time. The chain combines TRBV9 with TRBJ1-2; D ambiguous. Trimming removed 4 bases at V and 2 bases at J, with 18 bases between. Germline CDR1 SGDLS, CDR2 YYNGEE. The CDR3 sequence is 16 residues long. Here the CDR3 DNA reads TGTGCCAGCAGCACAAACCTAGAGGCCGTGAACTATGGCTACACCTTC. It specifies CASSTNLEAVNYGYTF.

The rearrangement uses TRBV19 and TRBJ1-4; possibly TRBD1 for D (6 bases). The CDR3 consists of 15 residues. The V end lost 10 bases, the J end lost 7 bases, and 22 bases lay between the germline ends. Germline assignment: CDR1 LNHDA and CDR2 SQIVND (reference sequence). The CDR3 bases are TGTGCCACTAGAAGGACAGCCGTGTCTCCTGAAAAACTGTTTTTT. This gives the protein CATRRTAVSPEKLFF.

V and J are TRBV21-1 and TRBJ1-1. TRBV21-1 is described as a pseudogene. The CDR3 extends over 11 amino acids. As DNA, the CDR3 is TGTGCCAGCAGCACGATAGATGAAGCTTTCTTT. Translated: CASSTIDEAFF.

V is TRBV11-2 and J is TRBJ2-7, with 9 bases fitting TRBD2. Trimming at V came to 5 bases and at J to 6 bases, leaving 17 bases not matched to a gene. The V gene's germline CDR1 is SGHAT and CDR2 FQNNGV. The CDR3 totals 17 residues. CDR3 nucleotides: TGTGCCAGCAGCGGACTGAGGGGATCAGCGGGAGGATTCGAGCAGTACTTC. Translated, it gives CASSGLRGSAGGFEQYF.

The V and J genes are TRBV9 and TRBJ2-1; 9 bases fit TRBD2. The trim removed 4 bases at V and 4 bases at J, leaving 6 bases unmatched. Germline CDR1 SGDLS, CDR2 YYNGEE. The CDR3 length is 15 residues. The CDR3 spells CASSPELAGYNEQFF. As DNA, the CDR3 is TGTGCCAGCAGCCCGGAGCTAGCGGGGTACAATGAGCAGTTCTTC.

The chain joins TRBV2 to TRBJ2-7, with 11 nucleotides matching TRBD2. Unmatched junction bases numbered 10, after V lost 6 bases and J lost 6 bases. Germline V gene lookup returns CDR1 SNHLY and CDR2 FYNNEI. This CDR3 spans 15 amino acids. CDR3 DNA sequence: TGTGCCAGCAGCGACTTAGCGGGAGGGCCAGGCGAGCAGTACTTC. It translates to CASSDLAGGPGEQYF.

This clone showed up just a few times. V is TRBV5-1 and J is TRBJ2-7; TRBD1 might be the D (5 bases). This CDR3 region has 13 residues. Deletions cut 0 bases from V and 5 bases from J, with 9 bases between. Germline CDR1 SGHRS, CDR2 YFSETQ. The CDR3 sequence: CASSLGQGHEQYF. The CDR3 coding sequence is TGCGCCAGCAGCTTGGGGCAGGGCCACGAGCAGTACTTC.

This chain connects TRBV3-1 (or the pseudogene TRBV3-2) to TRBJ2-2; the D is unclear. This CDR3 spans 14 amino acids. The V and J ends lost 5 bases and 7 bases respectively, with 14 bases between them. Germline assignment: CDR1 LGHDT and CDR2 YNNKEL (reference sequence). The chain's CDR3 is CASSASRSSGELFF. The CDR3 nucleotides read TGTGCCAGCAGCGCAAGTCGATCTAGCGGGGAGCTGTTTTTT.